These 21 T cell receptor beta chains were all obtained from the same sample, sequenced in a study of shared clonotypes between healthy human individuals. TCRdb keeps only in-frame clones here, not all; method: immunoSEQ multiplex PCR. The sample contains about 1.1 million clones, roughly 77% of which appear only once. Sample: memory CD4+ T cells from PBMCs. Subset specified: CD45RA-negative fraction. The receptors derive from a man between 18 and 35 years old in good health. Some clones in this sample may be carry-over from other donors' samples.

The CDR3 DNA follows: TGTGCCAGCAGCGCACGACGATTCAGGACGGCCAAAAAGAGAGAAGCTTTCTTT. Encoded protein: CASSARRFRTAKKREAFF. V and J are TRBV5-6 and TRBJ1-1, with D hard to call. V was shortened by 4 bases and J by 8 bases, with 30 bases between the two germline ends. The CDR3 runs to 18 residues. Germline CDR1 reads SGHDT; CDR2 reads YYEEEE.

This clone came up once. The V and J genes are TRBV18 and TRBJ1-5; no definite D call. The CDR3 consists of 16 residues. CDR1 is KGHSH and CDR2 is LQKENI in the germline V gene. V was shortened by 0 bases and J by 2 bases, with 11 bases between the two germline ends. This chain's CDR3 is CASSPPSWGGNQPQHF. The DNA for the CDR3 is TGTGCCAGCTCACCACCGAGTTGGGGAGGCAATCAGCCCCAGCATTTT.

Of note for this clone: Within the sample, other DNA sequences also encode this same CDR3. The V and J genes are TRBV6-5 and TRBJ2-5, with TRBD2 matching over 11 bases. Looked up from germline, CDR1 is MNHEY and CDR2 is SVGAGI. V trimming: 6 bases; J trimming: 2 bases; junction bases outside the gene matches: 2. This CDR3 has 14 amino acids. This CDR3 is CASSLAGGQETQYF. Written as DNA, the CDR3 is TGTGCCAGCAGCCTAGCGGGGGGACAAGAGACCCAGTACTTC.

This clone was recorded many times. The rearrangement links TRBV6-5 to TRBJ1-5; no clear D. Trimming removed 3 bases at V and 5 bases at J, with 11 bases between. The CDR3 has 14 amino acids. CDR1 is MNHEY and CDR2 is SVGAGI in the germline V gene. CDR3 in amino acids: CASSYRGIHQPQHF. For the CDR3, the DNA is TGTGCCAGCAGTTATCGAGGGATCCATCAGCCCCAGCATTTT.

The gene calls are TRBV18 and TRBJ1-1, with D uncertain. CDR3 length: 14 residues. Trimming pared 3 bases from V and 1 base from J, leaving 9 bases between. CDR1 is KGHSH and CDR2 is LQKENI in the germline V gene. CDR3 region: CASSPDLENTEAFF. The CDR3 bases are TGTGCCAGCTCACCCGACTTGGAGAACACTGAAGCTTTCTTT.

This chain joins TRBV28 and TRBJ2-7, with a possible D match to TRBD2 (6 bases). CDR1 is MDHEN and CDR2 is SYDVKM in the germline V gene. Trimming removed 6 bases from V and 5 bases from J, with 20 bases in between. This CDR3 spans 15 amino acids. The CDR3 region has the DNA TGTGCCAGCAGCCTAGCCCCGGGAGTCCGAAACGAGCAGTACTTC. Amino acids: CASSLAPGVRNEQYF.

CDR3 residues: CASSLSDTSTDTQYF. In nucleotides, the CDR3 is TGTGCCAGCAGTTTATCTGACACTTCCACAGATACGCAGTATTTT. The chain joins TRBV27 to TRBJ2-3; D gene unclear. The V end lost 0 bases, the J end lost 2 bases, and 9 bases lay between the germline ends. Germline CDR1 and CDR2: MNHEY and SMNVEV (reference sequence). The CDR3 spans 15 residues.

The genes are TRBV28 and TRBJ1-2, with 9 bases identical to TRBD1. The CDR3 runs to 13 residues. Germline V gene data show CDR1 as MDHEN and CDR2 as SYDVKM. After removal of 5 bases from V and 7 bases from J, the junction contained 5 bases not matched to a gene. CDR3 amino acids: CASSMDRGGGYTF. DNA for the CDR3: TGTGCCAGCAGTATGGACAGGGGCGGTGGCTACACCTTC.

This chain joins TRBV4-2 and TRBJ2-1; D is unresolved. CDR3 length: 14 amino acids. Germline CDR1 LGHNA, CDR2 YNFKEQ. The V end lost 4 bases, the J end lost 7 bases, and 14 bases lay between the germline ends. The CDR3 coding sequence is TGTGCCAGCAGCCGTCCCCTGTCGTGGAATGAGCAGTTCTTC. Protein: CASSRPLSWNEQFF.

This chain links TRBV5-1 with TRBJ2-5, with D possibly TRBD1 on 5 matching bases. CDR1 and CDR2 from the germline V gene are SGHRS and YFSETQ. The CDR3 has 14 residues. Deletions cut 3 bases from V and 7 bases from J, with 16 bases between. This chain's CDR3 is CASSYYDSTGTQYF. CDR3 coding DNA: TGCGCCAGCAGCTATTACGACAGCACGGGGACCCAGTACTTC.

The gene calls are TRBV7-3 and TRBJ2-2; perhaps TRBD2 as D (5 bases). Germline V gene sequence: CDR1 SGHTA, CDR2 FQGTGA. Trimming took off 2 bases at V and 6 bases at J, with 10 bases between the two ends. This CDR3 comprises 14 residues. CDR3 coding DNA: TGTGCCAGCAGCTTAGAGGGAAGGGCCGGGGAGCTGTTTTTT. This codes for CASSLEGRAGELFF.

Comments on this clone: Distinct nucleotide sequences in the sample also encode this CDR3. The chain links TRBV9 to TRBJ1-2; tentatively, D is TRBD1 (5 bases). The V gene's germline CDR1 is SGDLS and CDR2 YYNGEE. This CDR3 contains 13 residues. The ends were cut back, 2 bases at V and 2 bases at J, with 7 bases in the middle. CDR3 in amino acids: CASSVQGNYGYTF. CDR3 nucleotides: TGTGCCAGCAGCGTCCAGGGAAACTATGGCTACACCTTC.

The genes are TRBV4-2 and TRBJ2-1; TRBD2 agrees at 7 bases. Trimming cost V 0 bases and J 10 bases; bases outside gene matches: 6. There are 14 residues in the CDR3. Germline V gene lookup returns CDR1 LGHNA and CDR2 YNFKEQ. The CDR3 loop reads CASSQESTGGEQFF. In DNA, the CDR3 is TGTGCCAGCAGCCAAGAAAGTACCGGGGGGGAGCAGTTCTTC.

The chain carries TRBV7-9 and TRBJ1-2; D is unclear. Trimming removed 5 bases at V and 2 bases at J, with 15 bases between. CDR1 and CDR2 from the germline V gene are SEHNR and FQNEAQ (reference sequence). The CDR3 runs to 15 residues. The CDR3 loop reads CASSTGRSWNYGYTF. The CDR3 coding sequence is TGTGCCAGCAGCACCGGACGGAGCTGGAACTATGGCTACACCTTC. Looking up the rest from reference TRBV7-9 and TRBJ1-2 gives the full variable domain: DTGVSQNPRHKITKRGQNVTFRCDPISEHNRLYWYRQTLGQGPEFLTYFQNEAQLEKSRLLSDRFSAERPKGSFSTLEIQRTEQGDSAMYLCASSTGRSWNYGYTFGSGTRLTVV.

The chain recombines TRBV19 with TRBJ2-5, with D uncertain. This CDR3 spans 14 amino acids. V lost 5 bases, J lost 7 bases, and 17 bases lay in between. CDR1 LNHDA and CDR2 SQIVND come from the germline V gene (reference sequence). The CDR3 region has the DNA TGTGCCAGTAGTCCAGAACCCACGAAGGGGACCCAGTACTTC. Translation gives CASSPEPTKGTQYF.

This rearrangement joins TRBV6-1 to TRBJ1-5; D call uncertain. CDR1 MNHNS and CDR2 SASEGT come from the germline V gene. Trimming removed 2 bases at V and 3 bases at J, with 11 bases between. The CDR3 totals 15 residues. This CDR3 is CASSEPNRHNQPQHF. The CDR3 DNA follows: TGTGCCAGCAGTGAACCAAACAGACACAATCAGCCCCAGCATTTT.

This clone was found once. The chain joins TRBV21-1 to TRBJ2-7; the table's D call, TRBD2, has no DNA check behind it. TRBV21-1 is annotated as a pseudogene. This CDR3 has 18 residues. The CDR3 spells CASSKPGLAGWAGYEQYF. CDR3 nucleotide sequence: TGTGCCAGCAGCAAGCCAGGACTAGCGGGATGGGCGGGCTACGAGCAGTACTTC.

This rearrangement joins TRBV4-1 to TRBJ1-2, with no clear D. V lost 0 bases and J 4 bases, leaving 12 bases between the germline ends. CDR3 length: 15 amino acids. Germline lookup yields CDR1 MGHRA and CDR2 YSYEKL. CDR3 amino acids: CASSQDRGVIYGYTF. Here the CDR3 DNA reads TGCGCCAGCAGCCAAGATCGTGGGGTGATCTATGGCTACACCTTC.

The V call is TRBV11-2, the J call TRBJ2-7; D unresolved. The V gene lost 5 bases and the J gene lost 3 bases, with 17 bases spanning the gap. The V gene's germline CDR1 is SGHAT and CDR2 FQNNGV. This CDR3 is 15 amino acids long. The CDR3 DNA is TGTGCCAGCAGCCCTCAGACTGGATCTCGCTACGAGCAGTACTTC. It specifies CASSPQTGSRYEQYF.

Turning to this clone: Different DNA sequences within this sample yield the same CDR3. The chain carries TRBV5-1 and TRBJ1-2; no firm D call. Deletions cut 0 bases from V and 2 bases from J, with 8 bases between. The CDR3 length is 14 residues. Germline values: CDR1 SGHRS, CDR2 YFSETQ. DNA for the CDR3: TGCGCCAGCAGCTTGGAGTCCGTCAACTATGGCTACACCTTC. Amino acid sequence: CASSLESVNYGYTF.

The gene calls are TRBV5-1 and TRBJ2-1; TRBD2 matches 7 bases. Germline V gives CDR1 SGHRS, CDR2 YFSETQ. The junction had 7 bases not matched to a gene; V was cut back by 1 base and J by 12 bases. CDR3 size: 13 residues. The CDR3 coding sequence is TGCGCCAGCAGCTTGAATGAAGGGACTATGCAGTTCTTC. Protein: CASSLNEGTMQFF. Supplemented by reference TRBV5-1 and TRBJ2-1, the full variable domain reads KAGVTQTPRYLIKTRGQQVTLSCSPISGHRSVSWYQQTPGQGLQFLFEYFSETQRNKGNFPGRFSGRQFSNSRSEMNVSTLELGDSALYLCASSLNEGTMQFFGPGTRLTVL.